What follows describes a single T cell receptor beta chain. This entry comes from a study of blood T cell repertoires in COVID-19. Study-level information: COVID-19 samples, acute and convalescent, were from the United States, Italy and Spain.

Authors' analysis steps: Reference gene primers were amplified, and this amplification served to estimate nucleated cell counts. Here immunoSEQ multiplex PCR was the method, and the copy in TCRdb shows in-frame clones only, minus some. The V and J calls and clone size were taken over from that table, and D and trimming were inferred from the DNA. The sample holds around 250,000 clones, around 88% seen once. This receptor was taken from an elderly man with acute or convalescent COVID-19. Sequencing was done on a sample of peripheral blood.

The CDR3 spells CASSLRTGSPDTQYF. The CDR3 DNA reads TGCGCCAGCAGCTTGCGGACAGGGTCCCCAGATACGCAGTATTTT. The J gene is TRBJ2-3, the V gene TRBV5-1; 8 nucleotides align to TRBD1. Germline V CDR1 and CDR2: SGHRS, YFSETQ. The CDR3 runs to 15 residues. Trimming at V came to 1 base and at J to 4 bases, leaving 5 bases not matched to a gene.